This record covers a single TCR beta chain. Its antigen is unknown. The sample comes from a study of OX40 agonist ivuxolimab in advanced cancers. Study in general: The dose-escalation cohort had hepatocellular carcinoma, melanoma, renal cell or head and neck cancer. General observations from the study: The average count of expanded clones was higher among CD8+ T cells than among CD4+.

This table comes from immunoSEQ multiplex PCR, and its TCRdb copy is limited to in-frame clones, with some not included. The table includes approximately 20,000 clones, approximately 83% detected once. The CDR3 has 13 amino acids. Sequenced material: CD4+ or CD8+ T cells sorted from blood, taken in a trial of the OX40 agonist ivuxolimab. The V call is TRBV21-1, the J call TRBJ2-5. TRBV21-1 is deemed a pseudogene. The TCR comes from an adult with an advanced solid tumor such as melanoma, head and neck, liver or kidney cancer. The CDR3 region has the DNA TGTGCCAGACGGACGGTCTTACAAGAGACCCAGTACTTC. This translates into CARRTVLQETQYF.